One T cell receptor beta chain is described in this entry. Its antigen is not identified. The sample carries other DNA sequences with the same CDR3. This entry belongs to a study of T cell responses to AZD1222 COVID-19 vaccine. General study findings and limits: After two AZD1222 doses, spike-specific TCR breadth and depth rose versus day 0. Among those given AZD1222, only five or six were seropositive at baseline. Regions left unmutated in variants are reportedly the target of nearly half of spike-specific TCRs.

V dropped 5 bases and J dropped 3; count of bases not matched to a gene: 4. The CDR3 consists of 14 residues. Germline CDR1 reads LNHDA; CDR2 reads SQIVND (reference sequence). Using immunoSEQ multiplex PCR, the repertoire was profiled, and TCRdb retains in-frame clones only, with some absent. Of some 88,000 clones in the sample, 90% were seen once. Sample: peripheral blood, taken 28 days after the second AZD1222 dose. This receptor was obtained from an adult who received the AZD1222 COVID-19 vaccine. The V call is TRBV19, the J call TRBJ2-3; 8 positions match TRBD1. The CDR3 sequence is CASSVGQGTDTQYF. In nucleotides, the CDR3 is TGTGCCAGTAGTGTCGGACAGGGAACAGATACGCAGTATTTT.